What follows are 15 T cell receptor beta chains derived from one specimen sequenced in a study of blood T cell repertoires in COVID-19. Assay used: immunoSEQ multiplex PCR; TCRdb lists only in-frame clones, some missing. The sample consists of roughly 120,000 clones, less than 85% of them appearing once. The sequenced sample was peripheral blood. These receptors all come from a human donor with acute or convalescent COVID-19. The donor label of this sample is uncertain.

The rearrangement uses TRBV30 and TRBJ1-2, with unresolved D. V was cut by 5 bases and J by 7 bases, with 17 bases left in between. Looked up from germline, CDR1 is GTSNPN and CDR2 is SVGIG (reference sequence). CDR3 length: 13 residues. The CDR3 protein is CAWRVGRVSGYTF. CDR3 sequence (DNA): TGTGCCTGGCGAGTCGGGCGGGTTAGTGGCTACACCTTC.

CDR3 sequence: CASSLSNKETQYF. The DNA of the CDR3 is TGTGCCAGCAGTTTGAGCAATAAGGAGACCCAGTACTTC. This chain connects TRBV28 to TRBJ2-5; D gene unclear. The CDR3 is 13 residues long. The germline V and J ends were trimmed by 3 bases and 5 bases, with 10 bases remaining between them. Per the germline V gene, CDR1 is MDHEN and CDR2 is SYDVKM.

The chain carries TRBV18 and TRBJ1-1; 7 bases are a match to TRBD1. The CDR3 consists of 17 residues. After removal of 3 bases from V and 1 base from J, the junction contained 11 bases not matched to a gene. Germline lookup yields CDR1 KGHSH and CDR2 LQKENI. As DNA, the CDR3 is TGTGCCAGCTCACCCATTATGGGTACAGGGGAGAACACTGAAGCTTTCTTT. Amino acid sequence: CASSPIMGTGENTEAFF.

The chain links TRBV2 to TRBJ1-1, with TRBD1 matching 10 bases. CDR3 length: 15 residues. CDR1 is SNHLY, CDR2 FYNNEI, per germline. The CDR3 spells CASDGGTGAQTEAFF. DNA for the CDR3: TGTGCTTCCGACGGGGGGACAGGGGCGCAAACTGAAGCTTTCTTT.

The V call is TRBV4-1, the J call TRBJ1-4; 12 nucleotides agree with TRBD1. In germline, CDR1 is MGHRA, CDR2 YSYEKL. Trimming took 3 bases from V and 7 from J; bases not matched to a gene: 3. The CDR3 length is 15 residues. CDR3 in DNA: TGCGCCAGCAGCCACGGGACAGGGGGCGGTGAAAAACTGTTTTTT. Encoded protein: CASSHGTGGGEKLFF.

V usage is TRBV21-1 and J usage is TRBJ2-3; the table's D call of TRBD1 was not tested on the DNA. TRBV21-1 is a recognized pseudogene. This CDR3 contains 15 residues. The chain's CDR3 is CASSNLTGSTDTQYF. The CDR3 DNA is TGTGCCAGCAGCAACCTGACAGGCAGCACAGATACGCAGTATTTT.

This clone has just a few counts. The DNA for the CDR3 is TGCGCTAATCGGGACACCAACACTCGGGATAGCAATCAGCCCCAGCATTTT. It yields the protein CANRDTNTRDSNQPQHF. This chain uses TRBV23-1 with TRBJ1-5, with a weak D call TRBD1 (6 bases). TRBV23-1 is an ORF, with its function uncertain. The length of the CDR3 is 17 residues.

V and J are TRBV6-5 and TRBJ2-7; 7 bases fit TRBD2. Germline CDR1 and CDR2: MNHEY and SVGAGI. The V and J ends lost 6 bases and 0 bases, in that order; junction bases with no gene match: 5. This CDR3 spans 14 amino acids. As DNA, the CDR3 is TGTGCCAGCAGACGAGGGAGGGTCTCCTACGAGCAGTACTTC. It encodes CASRRGRVSYEQYF.

The chain has TRBV30 and TRBJ2-1; 8 nucleotides align to TRBD1. CDR3 length: 11 amino acids. Germline CDR1 is GTSNPN and CDR2 is SVGIG (reference sequence). V was clipped by 0 bases and J by 15 bases; unmatched bases: 4. The CDR3 DNA is TGTGCCTGGAGTGTAGCAGGGGGCTTGTTCTTC. It codes for CAWSVAGGLFF.

There are a few counts of this clone. This chain's CDR3 is CASSSWTVNTGELFF. CDR3 bases: TGTGCCAGCAGCTCCTGGACAGTGAACACCGGGGAGCTGTTTTTT. This chain joins TRBV7-6 and TRBJ2-2, with D tentatively TRBD1 (6 bases). The germline CDR1 and CDR2 sequences are SGHVS and FNYEAQ. Trimming pared 4 bases from V and 1 base from J, leaving 10 bases between. The CDR3 contains 15 residues.

J is TRBJ2-3 and V is TRBV2; the D gene is possibly TRBD2 (5 bases). Germline V gene lookup returns CDR1 SNHLY and CDR2 FYNNEI. The CDR3 extends over 11 amino acids. The V end was cut by 10 bases, the J end by 8 bases, with 13 bases between. CDR3 sequence: CATRGGGTQYF. For the CDR3, the DNA is TGTGCCACCCGCGGCGGAGGTACGCAGTATTTT.

The J gene is TRBJ1-5, the V gene TRBV25-1, with a possible D match to TRBD1 (6 bases). Germline values: CDR1 MGHDK, CDR2 SYGVNS. The V gene lost 6 bases and the J gene lost 11 bases, with 17 bases spanning the gap. The CDR3 has 13 residues. CDR3 amino acids: CASRAEDSPAQHF. Written as DNA, the CDR3 is TGTGCCAGCAGGGCTGAGGACAGCCCGGCCCAGCATTTT.

This rearrangement joins TRBV5-4 to TRBJ2-5; D perhaps matches TRBD2 (6 bases). CDR3 size: 13 residues. V lost 10 bases to trimming and J lost 0 bases, with 13 bases between them. CDR1 SGHNT and CDR2 YYREEE come from the germline V gene (reference sequence). This chain's CDR3 is CAVGGTYQETQYF. The DNA for the CDR3 is TGTGCCGTTGGGGGGACCTACCAAGAGACCCAGTACTTC. Based on the CDR3 plus reference TRBV5-4 and TRBJ2-5, the full variable domain is ETGVTQSPTHLIKTRGQQVTLRCSSQSGHNTVSWYQQALGQGPQFIFQYYREEENGRGNFPPRFSGLQFPNYSSELNVNALELDDSALYLCAVGGTYQETQYFGPGTRLLVL.

The chain joins TRBV2 to TRBJ1-4; 7 bases are shared with TRBD1. The germline V gene encodes CDR1 SNHLY and CDR2 FYNNEI. J lost 5 bases, V lost 6 bases, and 6 bases had no gene match. The CDR3 is 14 amino acids. CDR3 protein: CASRPGTANEKLFF. In DNA form, the CDR3 reads TGTGCCAGCAGGCCCGGGACAGCGAATGAAAAACTGTTTTTT.

This clone appeared a few times. The chain has TRBV5-1 and TRBJ1-2; D is undetermined. Germline V gene data show CDR1 as SGHRS and CDR2 as YFSETQ. V lost 0 bases, J lost 7 bases, and 13 bases lay in between. This CDR3 contains 14 residues. This CDR3 is CASSLGHNYGGYTF. CDR3 DNA: TGCGCCAGCAGCTTGGGTCACAACTATGGTGGCTACACCTTC.